Presented here are 8 T cell receptor beta chains from one specimen sequenced in a study of T cells in pancreatic ductal adenocarcinoma. No neoadjuvant therapy was given to the selected pancreatic ductal adenocarcinoma patients before their surgery. The method was immunoSEQ multiplex PCR; TCRdb's version includes in-frame clones alone and lacks a portion of them. The data contain tens of thousands of clones, roughly nine tenths of them seen just once; the ten biggest clones take up under 2.5%. Sequenced material: PBMCs. The receptors here all came from a human donor with pancreatic ductal adenocarcinoma.

The chain joins TRBV7-2 to TRBJ1-2, with D unresolved. V was shortened by 5 bases and J by 7 bases, with 14 bases between the two germline ends. This CDR3 spans 13 amino acids. CDR1 and CDR2 (germline): SGHTA, FQGNSA. CDR3 sequence (DNA): TGTGCCAGCAGCGCGCCCCCCAGAAGTGGCTACACCTTC. Its protein product is CASSAPPRSGYTF.

V and J are TRBV10-3 and TRBJ1-1; 7 positions match TRBD1. With 2 bases clipped from V and 5 bases from J, the junction kept 5 bases outside the gene matches. Germline V CDR1 and CDR2: ENHRY, SYGVKD. There are 14 residues in the CDR3. The CDR3 sequence: CAISEGGGWTEAFF. In DNA, the CDR3 is TGTGCCATCAGTGAGGGAGGGGGCTGGACTGAAGCTTTCTTT.

The chain is built from TRBV7-9 and TRBJ2-5, with TRBD2 identical over 12 bases. The DNA end lines up better with TRBJ2-7; the J call may be wrong. CDR3 size: 16 residues. CDR1 is SEHNR and CDR2 is FQNEAQ in the germline V gene (reference sequence). In nucleotides, the CDR3 is TGTGCCAGCAGCTCGTCGACTAGCGGGAGTGTCTACGAGCAGTACTTC. It translates to CASSSSTSGSVYEQYF.

The chain has TRBV2 and TRBJ2-7; perhaps D is TRBD1 or TRBD2 (6 bases each). This CDR3 is built from 16 residues. Trimming pared 7 bases from V and 12 bases from J, leaving 31 bases between. CDR1 SNHLY and CDR2 FYNNEI come from the germline V gene. Here the CDR3 reads CASTGSRGGLGQLLYF. CDR3 coding DNA: TGTGCCAGCACCGGGTCCAGGGGAGGTTTAGGCCAATTACTGTACTTC.

This rearrangement joins TRBV18 to TRBJ2-5; D gene uncertain. The V end was cut by 0 bases, the J end by 1 base, with 6 bases between. CDR3 length: 14 residues. Germline V CDR1 and CDR2: KGHSH, LQKENI. Written as DNA, the CDR3 is TGTGCCAGCTCACCACCGGGCAGCCAAGAGACCCAGTACTTC. It codes for CASSPPGSQETQYF. Combining the CDR3 with reference TRBV18 and TRBJ2-5 gives the whole variable domain NAGVMQNPRHLVRRRGQEARLRCSPMKGHSHVYWYRQLPEEGLKFMVYLQKENIIDESGMPKERFSAEFPKEGPSILRIQQVVRGDSAAYFCASSPPGSQETQYFGPGTRLLVL.

This sequence joins TRBV7-2 and TRBJ2-7; 11 bases are shared with TRBD2. Germline values: CDR1 SGHTA, CDR2 FQGNSA. V was clipped by 5 bases and J by 6 bases; unmatched bases: 9. This CDR3 region has 15 residues. The CDR3 spells CASSLDSGRGVEQYF. The CDR3 DNA reads as TGTGCCAGCAGCCTCGATAGCGGGAGGGGGGTCGAGCAGTACTTC.

CDR3 nucleotide sequence: TGCAGCGCCCCGGGACAGGGGGACACTGAAGCTTTCTTT. Amino acid sequence: CSAPGQGDTEAFF. The V gene is TRBV29-1, the J gene TRBJ1-1, with 11 bases fitting TRBD1. Germline CDR1 SQVTM, CDR2 ANQGSEA. CDR3 length equals 13 residues. V shed 7 bases, J shed 3 bases, and the junction held 4 bases outside the gene matches.

This clone has a handful of counts. The chain joins TRBV29-1 to TRBJ1-2, with 7 bases identical to TRBD1. Trimming cost V 0 bases and J 4 bases; bases outside gene matches: 5. The germline V gene encodes CDR1 SQVTM and CDR2 ANQGSEA. The length of the CDR3 is 14 residues. The chain's CDR3 is CSVEEGTDGYGYTF. The CDR3 bases are TGCAGCGTTGAAGAAGGGACAGATGGCTATGGCTACACCTTC.